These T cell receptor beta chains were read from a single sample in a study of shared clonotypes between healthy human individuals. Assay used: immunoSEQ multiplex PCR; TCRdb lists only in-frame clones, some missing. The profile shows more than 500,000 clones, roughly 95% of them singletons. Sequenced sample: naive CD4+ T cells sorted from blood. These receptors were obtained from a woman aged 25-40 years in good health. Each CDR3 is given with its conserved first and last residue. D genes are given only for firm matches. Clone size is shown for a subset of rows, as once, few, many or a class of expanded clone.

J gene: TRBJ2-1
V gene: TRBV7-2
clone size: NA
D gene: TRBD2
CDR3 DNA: TGTGCCAGCAGCTTAGGGGGGAGGGCCGACAATGAGCAGTTCTTC
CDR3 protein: CASSLGGRADNEQFF

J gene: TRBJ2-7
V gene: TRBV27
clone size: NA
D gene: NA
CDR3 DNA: TGTGCCAGCAAATTTTCGGTAACTGTTCAGTCCCACGAGCAGTACTTC
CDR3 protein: CASKFSVTVQSHEQYF

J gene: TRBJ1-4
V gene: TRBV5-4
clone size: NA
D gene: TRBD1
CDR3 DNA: TGTGCCAGCAGCACCGACCGGGACAGTAATGAAAAACTGTTTTTT
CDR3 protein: CASSTDRDSNEKLFF

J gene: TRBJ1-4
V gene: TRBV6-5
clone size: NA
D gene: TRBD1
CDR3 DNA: TGTGCCAGCAGGTGGGACAGCTCAACTAATGAAAAACTGTTTTTT
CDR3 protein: CASRWDSSTNEKLFF

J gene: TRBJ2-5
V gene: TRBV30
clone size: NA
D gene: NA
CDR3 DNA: TGTGCCCGCACGGGAACAGACCAAGAGACCCAGTACTTC
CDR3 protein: CARTGTDQETQYF

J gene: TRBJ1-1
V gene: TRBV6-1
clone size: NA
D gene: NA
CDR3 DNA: TGTGCCAGCAGTGAAGTCGCAGTGGGTGAAGCTTTCTTT
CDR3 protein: CASSEVAVGEAFF

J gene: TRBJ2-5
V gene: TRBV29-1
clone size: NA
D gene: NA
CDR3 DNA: TGCAGCGGGGATTATGGGGGCGAGACCCAGTACTTC
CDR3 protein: CSGDYGGETQYF

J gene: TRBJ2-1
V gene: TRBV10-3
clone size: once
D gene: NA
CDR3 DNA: TGTGCCATCAGTGAGGGTGCTAGCCGCTCCTACAATGAGCAGTTCTTC
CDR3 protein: CAISEGASRSYNEQFF

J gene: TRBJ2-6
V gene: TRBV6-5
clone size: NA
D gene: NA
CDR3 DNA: TGTGCCAGCAGTTACTCCAGCTCTGGGGCCAACGTCCTGACTTTC
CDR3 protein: CASSYSSSGANVLTF

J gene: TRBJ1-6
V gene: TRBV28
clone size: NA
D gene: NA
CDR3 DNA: TGTGCCAGCAGGGGTTCAGGGAACACCTATAATTCACCCCTCCACTTT
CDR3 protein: CASRGSGNTYNSPLHF

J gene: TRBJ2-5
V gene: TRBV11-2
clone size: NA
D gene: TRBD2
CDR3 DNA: TGTGCCAGCAGCGCTAGCGGAACACAAGAGACCCAGTACTTC
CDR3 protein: CASSASGTQETQYF

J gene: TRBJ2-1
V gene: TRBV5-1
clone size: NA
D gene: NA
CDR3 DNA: TGCGCCAGCAGCCTCCGGGACGGAGGTTCCTACAATGAGCAGTTCTTC
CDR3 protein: CASSLRDGGSYNEQFF

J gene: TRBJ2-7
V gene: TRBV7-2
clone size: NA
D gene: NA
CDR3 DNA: TGTGCCAGCAGCTTAGAGTTAGGGCACCCCTACGAGCAGTACTTC
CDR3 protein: CASSLELGHPYEQYF

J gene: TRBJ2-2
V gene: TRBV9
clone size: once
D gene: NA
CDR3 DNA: TGTGCCAGCAGCGTAGGTCTAGGCCAGAGGAACACCGGGGAGCTGTTTTTT
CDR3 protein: CASSVGLGQRNTGELFF

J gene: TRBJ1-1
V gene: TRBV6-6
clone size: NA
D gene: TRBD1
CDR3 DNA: TGTGCCAGCAGCCTCGGACAGGGGGCTAGTGAAGCTTTCTTT
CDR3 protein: CASSLGQGASEAFF

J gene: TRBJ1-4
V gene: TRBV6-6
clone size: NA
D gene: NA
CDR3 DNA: TGTGCCAGCAGTTACGGCGCAGGGTTGGATGAAAAACTGTTTTTT
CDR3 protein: CASSYGAGLDEKLFF

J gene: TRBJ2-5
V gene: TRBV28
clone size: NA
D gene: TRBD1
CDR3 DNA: TGTGCCAGCAGTACGGGGACAGGGGCCTCCGATGGGGGCCAAGAGACCCAGTACTTC
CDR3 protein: CASSTGTGASDGGQETQYF

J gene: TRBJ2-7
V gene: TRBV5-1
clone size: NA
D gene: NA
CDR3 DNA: TGCGCCAGCAGCTTGGTTGACACCTCCTACGAGCAGTACTTC
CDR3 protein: CASSLVDTSYEQYF

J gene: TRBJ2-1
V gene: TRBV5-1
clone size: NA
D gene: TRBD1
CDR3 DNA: TGCGCCAGCAGCCCTGACAGGGCCGATGAGCAGTTCTTC
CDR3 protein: CASSPDRADEQFF

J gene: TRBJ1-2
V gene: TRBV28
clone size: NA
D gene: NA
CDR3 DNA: TGTGCCAGCAGGCAAACAGAACTCCCTTCTATCAACTATGGCTACACCTTC
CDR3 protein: CASRQTELPSINYGYTF

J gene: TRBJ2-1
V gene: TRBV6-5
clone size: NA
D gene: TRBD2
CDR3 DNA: TGTGCCAGCGGGACTAGCGGGAGCTACTCCAATGAGCAGTTCTTC
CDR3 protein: CASGTSGSYSNEQFF

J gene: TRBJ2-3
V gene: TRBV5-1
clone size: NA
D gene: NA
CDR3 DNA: TGCGCCAGCAGCTTGGTTGGTGGGGCAGATACGCAGTATTTT
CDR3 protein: CASSLVGGADTQYF

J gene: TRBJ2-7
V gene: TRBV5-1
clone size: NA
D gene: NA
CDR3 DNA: TGTGCCAGCAGCTTTCGAGCTCCCGTCGGCGAGCAGTACTTC
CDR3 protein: CASSFRAPVGEQYF

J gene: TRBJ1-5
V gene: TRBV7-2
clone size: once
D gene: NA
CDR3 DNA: TGTGCCAGCAGCCCCATGGGGGGACAGCCCCAGCATTTT
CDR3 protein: CASSPMGGQPQHF

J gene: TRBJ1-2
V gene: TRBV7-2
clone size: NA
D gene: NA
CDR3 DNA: TGTGCCAGCAGCCCTGGAGGCTATGGCTACACCTTC
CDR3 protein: CASSPGGYGYTF

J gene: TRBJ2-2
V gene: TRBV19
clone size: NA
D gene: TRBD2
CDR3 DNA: TGTGCCAGTAGTCGTCGACTAGCGGGAGGCACCGGGGAGCTGTTTTTT
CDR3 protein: CASSRRLAGGTGELFF

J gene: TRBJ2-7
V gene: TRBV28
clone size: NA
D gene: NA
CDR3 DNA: TGTGCCAGCAGTTCGGCCAGCCTCTACGAGCAGTACTTC
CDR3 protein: CASSSASLYEQYF

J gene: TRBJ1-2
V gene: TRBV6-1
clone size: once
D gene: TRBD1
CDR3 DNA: TGTGCCAGCAGTGTCCAGGGGACAGGTTATGGCTACACCTTC
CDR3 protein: CASSVQGTGYGYTF

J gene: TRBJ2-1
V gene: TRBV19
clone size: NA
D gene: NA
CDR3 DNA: TGTGCCAGTAGTATCGGGGACTACAATGAGCAGTTCTTC
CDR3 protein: CASSIGDYNEQFF

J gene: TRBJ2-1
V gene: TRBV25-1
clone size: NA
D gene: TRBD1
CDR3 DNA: TGTGCCAGCAGTGACTTCTACAGGGGCTCCTACAATGAGCAGTTCTTC
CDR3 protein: CASSDFYRGSYNEQFF

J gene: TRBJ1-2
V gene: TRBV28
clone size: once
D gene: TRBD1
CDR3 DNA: TGTGCCAGCAGTTTACTCCGACAGGGCCCAGCTAACTATGGCTACACCTTC
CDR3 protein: CASSLLRQGPANYGYTF

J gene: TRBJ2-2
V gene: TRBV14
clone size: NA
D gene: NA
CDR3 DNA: TGTGCCAGCAGCCGAATGATCCCGGGGTGGAACACCGGGGAGCTGTTTTTT
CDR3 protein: CASSRMIPGWNTGELFF

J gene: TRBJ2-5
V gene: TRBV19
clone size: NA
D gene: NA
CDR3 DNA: TGTGCCAGTAGTATAGATATGCGTTGGACTATCCAAGAGACCCAGTACTTC
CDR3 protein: CASSIDMRWTIQETQYF

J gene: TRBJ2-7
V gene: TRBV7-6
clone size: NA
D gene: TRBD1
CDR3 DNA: TGTGCCAGCAGCTCGTATCAGGGGGTAGCCTCCTACGAGCAGTACTTC
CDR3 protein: CASSSYQGVASYEQYF

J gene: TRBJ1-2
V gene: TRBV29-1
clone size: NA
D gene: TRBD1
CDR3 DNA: TGCAGCGTTGAAGGGACAGGGGGCGGGACCTTC
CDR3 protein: CSVEGTGGGTF

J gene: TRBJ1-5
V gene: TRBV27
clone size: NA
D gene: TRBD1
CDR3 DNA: TGTGCCAGCAGTCAAAGACAGGGAGATCAGCCCCAGCATTTT
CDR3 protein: CASSQRQGDQPQHF

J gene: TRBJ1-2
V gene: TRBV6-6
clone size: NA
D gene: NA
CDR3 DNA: TGTGCCAGCAGTTACTCGACGGGAGGTCGGGGCTACACCTTC
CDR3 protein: CASSYSTGGRGYTF

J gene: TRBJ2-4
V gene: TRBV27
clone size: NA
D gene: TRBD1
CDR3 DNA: TGTGCCAGCAGTTTCAGGGGGACCAAAAACATTCAGTACTTC
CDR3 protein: CASSFRGTKNIQYF

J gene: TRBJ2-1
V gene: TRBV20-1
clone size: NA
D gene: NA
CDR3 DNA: TGCAGTGCTACCTATCATGAGCAGTTCTTC
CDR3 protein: CSATYHEQFF

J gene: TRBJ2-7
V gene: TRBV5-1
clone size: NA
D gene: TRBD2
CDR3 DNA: TGCGCCAGCAGCTTGGATCCTAGCGGCGGCGAGCAGTACTTC
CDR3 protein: CASSLDPSGGEQYF

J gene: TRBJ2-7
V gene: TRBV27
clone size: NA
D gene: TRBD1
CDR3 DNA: TGTGCCAGCAGCCGACAGGGGATAGATGGTAGCTACGAGCAGTACTTC
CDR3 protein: CASSRQGIDGSYEQYF

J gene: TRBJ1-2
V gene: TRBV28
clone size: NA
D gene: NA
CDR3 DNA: TGTGCCAGCAGACCTACAGGGACCTATGGCTACACCTTC
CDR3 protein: CASRPTGTYGYTF

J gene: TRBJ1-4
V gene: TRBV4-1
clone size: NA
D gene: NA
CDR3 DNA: TGCGCCAGCAGCCAGGGCACTAATGAAAAACTGTTTTTT
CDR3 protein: CASSQGTNEKLFF